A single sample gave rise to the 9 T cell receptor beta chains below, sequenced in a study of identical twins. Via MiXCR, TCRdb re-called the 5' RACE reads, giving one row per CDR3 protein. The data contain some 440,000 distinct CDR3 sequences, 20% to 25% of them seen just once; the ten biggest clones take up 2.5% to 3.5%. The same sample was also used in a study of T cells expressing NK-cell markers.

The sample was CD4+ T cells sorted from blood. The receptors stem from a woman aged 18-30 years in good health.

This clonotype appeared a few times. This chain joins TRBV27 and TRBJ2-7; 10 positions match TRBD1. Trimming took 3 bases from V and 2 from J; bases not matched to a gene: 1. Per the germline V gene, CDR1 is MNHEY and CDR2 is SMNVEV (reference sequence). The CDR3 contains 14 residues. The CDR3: CASSFDRGPYEQYF. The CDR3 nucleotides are TGTGCCAGCAGTTTCGACAGGGGGCCCTACGAGCAGTACTTC.

The CDR3 nucleotides read TGCAGTGCTAGTTCCGGGACAGTAAATGAAAAACTGTTTTTT. The encoded protein is CSASSGTVNEKLFF. The genes are TRBV20-1 and TRBJ1-4, with 7 nucleotides matching TRBD1. After removal of 3 bases from V and 5 bases from J, the junction contained 6 bases not matched to a gene. CDR3 size: 14 residues. Germline V gene lookup returns CDR1 DFQATT and CDR2 SNEGSKA (reference sequence).

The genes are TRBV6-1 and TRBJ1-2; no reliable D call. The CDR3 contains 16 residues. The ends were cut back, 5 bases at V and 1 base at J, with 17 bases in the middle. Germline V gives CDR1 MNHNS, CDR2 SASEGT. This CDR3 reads CASSSIRQFFNYGYTF. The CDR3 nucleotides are TGTGCCAGCAGTAGTATACGACAATTTTTTAACTATGGCTACACCTTC.

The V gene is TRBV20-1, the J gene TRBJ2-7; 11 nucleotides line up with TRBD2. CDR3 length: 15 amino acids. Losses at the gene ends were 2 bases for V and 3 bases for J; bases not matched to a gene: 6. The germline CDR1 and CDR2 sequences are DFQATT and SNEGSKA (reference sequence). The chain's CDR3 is CSARRRGTSGYEQYF. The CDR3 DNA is TGCAGTGCTAGAAGGAGAGGGACTAGCGGCTACGAGCAGTACTTC.

As DNA, the CDR3 is TGTGCCAGCAGTTGGCGCAATGAGCAGTTCTTC. Protein: CASSWRNEQFF. This chain uses TRBV6-2 or TRBV6-3 with TRBJ2-1; D uncertain. V shed 4 bases and J shed 6 bases, with 4 bases lying between them. CDR3 length: 11 residues. CDR1 MNHEY and CDR2 SVGEGT come from the germline V gene.

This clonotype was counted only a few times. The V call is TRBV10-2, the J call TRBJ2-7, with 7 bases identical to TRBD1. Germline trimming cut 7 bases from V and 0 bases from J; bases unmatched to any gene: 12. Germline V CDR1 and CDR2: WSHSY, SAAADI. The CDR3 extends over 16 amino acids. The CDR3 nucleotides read TGCGCCAGCACCCCCCTGGGGACAGCTAGCTCCTACGAGCAGTACTTC. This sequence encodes CASTPLGTASSYEQYF.

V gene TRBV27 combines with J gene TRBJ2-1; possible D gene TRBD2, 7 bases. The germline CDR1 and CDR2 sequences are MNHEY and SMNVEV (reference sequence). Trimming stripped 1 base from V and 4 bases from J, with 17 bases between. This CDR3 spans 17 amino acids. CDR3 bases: TGTGCCAGCAGTTTATGGGGGGGCGGCGCGGCGTACAATGAGCAGTTCTTC. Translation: CASSLWGGGAAYNEQFF.

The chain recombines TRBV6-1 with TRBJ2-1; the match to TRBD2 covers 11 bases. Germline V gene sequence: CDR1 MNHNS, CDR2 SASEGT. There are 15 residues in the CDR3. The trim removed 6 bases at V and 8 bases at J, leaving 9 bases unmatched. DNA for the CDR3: TGTGCCAGCAGATCAGAGACTAGCGGGAAACATGAGCAGTTCTTC. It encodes CASRSETSGKHEQFF.

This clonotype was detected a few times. CDR3 coding DNA: TGTGCCAGCAGCTCTGGACAAGCCCTCACAGATACGCAGTATTTT. Amino acids: CASSSGQALTDTQYF. The V and J genes are TRBV7-3 and TRBJ2-3; maybe TRBD1 (5 bases). The CDR3 runs 15 residues. The germline V gene encodes CDR1 SGHTA and CDR2 FQGTGA. The V gene lost 4 bases and the J gene lost 2 bases, with 13 bases spanning the gap.